The rows below give T cell receptor beta chains drawn from one sample of a study of OX40 agonist ivuxolimab in advanced cancers. Only in-frame clones appear in the TCRdb table, and some are missing; sequencing was by immunoSEQ multiplex PCR. The sample has tens of thousands of clones; over 65% are singletons. Material: CD4+ or CD8+ T cells sorted from blood, obtained in a trial of the OX40 agonist ivuxolimab. All receptors derive from an adult with an advanced solid tumor such as melanoma, head and neck, liver or kidney cancer. Both conserved end residues are part of each CDR3. A D gene is named only where the DNA matches it firmly.

v_gene: TRBV19
j_gene: TRBJ2-5
d_gene: TRBD1
CDR3aa: CASSTRTGDLETQYF
CDR3nt: TGTGCCAGTAGTACGCGGACAGGGGACTTGGAGACCCAGTACTTC

v_gene: TRBV11-1
j_gene: TRBJ2-3
d_gene: .
CDR3aa: CASSLAGLDTQYF
CDR3nt: TGTGCCAGCAGCTTAGCGGGTTTGGATACGCAGTATTTT

v_gene: TRBV10-3
j_gene: TRBJ1-1
d_gene: .
CDR3aa: CAIKAVTNTEAFF
CDR3nt: TGTGCCATCAAGGCAGTTACGAACACTGAAGCTTTCTTT

v_gene: TRBV7-9
j_gene: TRBJ2-1
d_gene: TRBD2
CDR3aa: CASSFPQIARGGGEQFF
CDR3nt: TGTGCCAGCAGCTTCCCGCAGATAGCGCGGGGGGGTGGTGAGCAGTTCTTC

v_gene: TRBV19
j_gene: TRBJ2-3
d_gene: TRBD2
CDR3aa: CASSKRLAGITDTQYF
CDR3nt: TGTGCCAGTAGCAAAAGACTAGCGGGGATTACAGATACGCAGTATTTT

v_gene: TRBV4-2
j_gene: TRBJ2-3
d_gene: .
CDR3aa: CASSHVGGGADTQYF
CDR3nt: TGTGCCAGCAGCCACGTAGGGGGGGGCGCAGATACGCAGTATTTT

v_gene: TRBV28
j_gene: TRBJ1-5
d_gene: .
CDR3aa: CALGGGPNQPQHF
CDR3nt: TGTGCCTTGGGGGGGGGACCCAATCAGCCCCAGCATTTT

v_gene: TRBV9
j_gene: TRBJ1-1
d_gene: .
CDR3aa: CASSVGPTDTEAFF
CDR3nt: TGTGCCAGCAGCGTAGGCCCGACAGATACTGAAGCTTTCTTT

v_gene: TRBV29-1
j_gene: TRBJ2-2
d_gene: .
CDR3aa: CSVKGTNSNTGELFF
CDR3nt: TGCAGCGTTAAGGGCACTAACTCGAACACCGGGGAGCTGTTTTTT

v_gene: TRBV6-5
j_gene: TRBJ2-7
d_gene: .
CDR3aa: CASSYSDGGYEQYF
CDR3nt: TGTGCCAGCAGTTACTCGGACGGGGGTTACGAGCAGTACTTC

v_gene: TRBV7-3
j_gene: TRBJ1-4
d_gene: TRBD1
CDR3aa: CASSPYRGANEKLFF
CDR3nt: TGTGCCAGCAGCCCCTACAGGGGCGCTAATGAAAAACTGTTTTTT

v_gene: TRBV6-5
j_gene: TRBJ2-3
d_gene: .
CDR3aa: CASSLGGAGSTDTQYF
CDR3nt: TGTGCCAGCAGTTTGGGTGGGGCGGGGAGCACAGATACGCAGTATTTT

v_gene: TRBV2
j_gene: TRBJ2-1
d_gene: .
CDR3aa: CASSAQLRQFF
CDR3nt: TGTGCCAGCAGTGCTCAGCTCCGGCAGTTCTTC

v_gene: TRBV6-5
j_gene: TRBJ2-6
d_gene: .
CDR3aa: CASSSPQGTGANVLTF
CDR3nt: TGTGCCAGCAGTTCGCCCCAGGGGACGGGGGCCAACGTCCTGACTTTC

v_gene: TRBV7-2
j_gene: TRBJ2-3
d_gene: TRBD2
CDR3aa: CASSSLAATSTDTQYF
CDR3nt: TGTGCCAGCAGCTCGCTAGCGGCAACTAGCACAGATACGCAGTATTTT